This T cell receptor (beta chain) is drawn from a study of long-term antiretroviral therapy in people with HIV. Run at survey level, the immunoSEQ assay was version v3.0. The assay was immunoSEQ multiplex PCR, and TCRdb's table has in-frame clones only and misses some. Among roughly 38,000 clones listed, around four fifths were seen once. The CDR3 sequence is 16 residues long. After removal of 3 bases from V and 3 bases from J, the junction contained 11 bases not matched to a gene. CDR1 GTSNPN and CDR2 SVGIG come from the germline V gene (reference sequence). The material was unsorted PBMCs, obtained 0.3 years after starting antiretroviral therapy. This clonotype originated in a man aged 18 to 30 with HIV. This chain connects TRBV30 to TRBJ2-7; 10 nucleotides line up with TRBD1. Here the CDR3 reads CAWRGISTGGFYEQYF. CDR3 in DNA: TGTGCCTGGAGGGGGATTTCGACAGGGGGCTTCTACGAGCAGTACTTC.